This entry describes one T cell receptor (beta chain). This receptor's antigen is unknown. One base away there is no much larger clone; base qualities are not given. TCRbeta CDR3 regions were amplified from genomic DNA by means of the immunoSEQ Assay, a bias-controlled multiplex PCR. The authors processed their data as follows. Within the assay, amplification of reference gene primers was used to estimate how many nucleated cells each sample contained. To quantify the absolute abundance of each unique TCRbeta CDR3 rearrangement, sequence reads were collapsed and filtered. For each sample, productive Simpson clonality was calculated as the square root of Simpson's diversity index over productive rearrangements. TCRdb obtained this table from immuneACCESS and retained in-frame rearrangements with V and J assigned. These tables miss some clones; where compared with another copy, unresolved V genes account for less than half of the shortfall, and the remainder is unexplained. V and J calls and clone size are given by that table; D and trimming were obtained from the DNA. For this sample there are about 380,000 clones; about 90% appear just once. The ten largest account for roughly 3% of the sample.

This record comes from a study of blood T cell repertoires in COVID-19 (dated by TCRdb to the early 2020s). With regard to the full study: The collaborator samples originated in the United States, Italy and Spain and spanned the acute and convalescent phases of COVID-19. The material from the prospective study consisted of cDNA or gDNA derived from T cells, B-cell-depleted T cells, or PBMCs. Deeply sampled blood TCRbeta repertoires from subjects exposed to, actively infected with, or recovered from COVID-19 were included in the dataset. The repertoires were released in a freely available public database meant as a resource for research on the immune response to SARS-CoV-2. The samples were drawn from two sources: the first 160 participants of the ongoing ImmuneRACE study, and 1,000 to 1,500 subjects contributed by 6 global collaborators. The sample metadata nearly always contained a de-identified subject ID, COVID-19 status, age in years and sex. HLA class I and class II types, where available, came from metadata supplied by the sample provider rather than from assay-based typing.

What the authors observed across the whole study: Clinical and demographic metadata were provided uncurated, with the amount varying by source and participant.

Participants in the prospective study were enrolled through a virtual design, were aged about 18 to 89 years, and lived in approximately 24 United States geographic areas. In the prospective study, participants were assigned to cohorts based on the clinical history participants reported in a screening survey and a study questionnaire. ImmuneRACE Cohort 3 recovered participants were defined by two consecutive negative NP/OP PCR tests, healthcare professional clearance, or symptom resolution. Mobile phlebotomists in the prospective study collected whole blood, serum and a nasopharyngeal or oropharyngeal swab from every participant. Over a 2-month period, participants in the prospective study had the option of providing additional blood draws and questionnaires. Before DNA extraction, prospective study blood samples were shipped either frozen or at room temperature. Reading the germline V gene gives CDR1 LGHNT and CDR2 FRNRAP. Deletion took 6 bases off V and 9 bases off J, with a span of 9 bases between the germline ends. The CDR3 runs 11 amino acids, cysteine and phenylalanine included. The DNA shown is the 33-base CDR3, in frame from base 1.

In this chain, TRBV12-5 is recombined with TRBJ2-1; the D gene is perhaps TRBD1, from 6 matching bases. This TCR came from a woman in her thirties who had recovered from COVID-19. Sequenced: PBMCs or T cells enriched from blood (not recorded which). Here is the DNA: TGTGCTAGTGGACTACAGGGTGAGCAGTTCTTC. Its protein reads: CASGLQGEQFF.